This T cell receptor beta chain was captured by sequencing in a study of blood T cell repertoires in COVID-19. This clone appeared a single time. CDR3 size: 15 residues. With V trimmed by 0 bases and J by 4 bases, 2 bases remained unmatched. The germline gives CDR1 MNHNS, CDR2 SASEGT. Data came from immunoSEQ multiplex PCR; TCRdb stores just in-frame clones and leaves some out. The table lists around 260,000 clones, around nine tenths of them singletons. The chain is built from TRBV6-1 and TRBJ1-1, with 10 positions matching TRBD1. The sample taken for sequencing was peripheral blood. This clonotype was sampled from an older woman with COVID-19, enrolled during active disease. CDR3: CASSEATGGFTEAFF. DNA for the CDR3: TGTGCCAGCAGTGAAGCGACAGGGGGCTTCACTGAAGCTTTCTTT.